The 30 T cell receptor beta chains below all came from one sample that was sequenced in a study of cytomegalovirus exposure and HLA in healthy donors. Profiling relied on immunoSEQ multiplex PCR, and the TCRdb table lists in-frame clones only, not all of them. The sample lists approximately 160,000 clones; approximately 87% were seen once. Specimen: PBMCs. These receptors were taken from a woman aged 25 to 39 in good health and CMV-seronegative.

For the CDR3, the DNA is TGTGCCAGCAGCCCGCGACTAGCGGGAGATGAGCAGTTCTTC. The encoded protein is CASSPRLAGDEQFF. The V and J genes are TRBV9 and TRBJ2-1, with 12 positions matching TRBD2. Per germline, CDR1 SGDLS and CDR2 YYNGEE. Trimming removed 4 bases from V and 8 bases from J; junction bases left unmatched: 4. The length of the CDR3 is 14 residues.

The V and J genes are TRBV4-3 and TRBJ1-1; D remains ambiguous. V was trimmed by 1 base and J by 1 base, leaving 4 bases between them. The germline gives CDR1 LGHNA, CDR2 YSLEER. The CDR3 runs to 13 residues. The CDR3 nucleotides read TGCGCCAGCAGCCAAGGTCCGAACACTGAAGCTTTCTTT. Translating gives CASSQGPNTEAFF.

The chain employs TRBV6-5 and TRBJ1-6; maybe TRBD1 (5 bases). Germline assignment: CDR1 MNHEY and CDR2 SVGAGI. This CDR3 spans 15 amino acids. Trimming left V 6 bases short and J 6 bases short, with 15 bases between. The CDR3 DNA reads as TGTGCCAGCAGCCCCACCGCGGGGGTTAATTCACCCCTCCACTTT. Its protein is CASSPTAGVNSPLHF.

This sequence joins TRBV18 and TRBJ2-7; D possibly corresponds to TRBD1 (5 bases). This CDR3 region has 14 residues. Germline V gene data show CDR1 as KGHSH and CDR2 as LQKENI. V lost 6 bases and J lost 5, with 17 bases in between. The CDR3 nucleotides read TGTGCCAGCTCGATGGATCGCCAGGGCGACGAGCAGTACTTC. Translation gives CASSMDRQGDEQYF.

The CDR3 is CASSRRLDRLVPGELFF. The DNA of the CDR3 is TGCGCCAGCAGCCGTCGCTTAGACAGGCTTGTCCCCGGGGAGCTGTTTTTT. The gene calls are TRBV4-1 and TRBJ2-2; a weak D match, TRBD1 (6 bases). Trimming cost V 4 bases and J 6 bases, with 21 bases left between them. The CDR3 is made up of 17 amino acids. Germline lookup yields CDR1 MGHRA and CDR2 YSYEKL.

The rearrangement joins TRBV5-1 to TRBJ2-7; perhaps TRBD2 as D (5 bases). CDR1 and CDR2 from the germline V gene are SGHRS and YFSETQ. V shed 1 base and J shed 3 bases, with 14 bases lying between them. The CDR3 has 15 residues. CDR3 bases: TGCGCCAGCAGCTTGTGGGCGGGCAAGGGCTACGAGCAGTACTTC. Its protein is CASSLWAGKGYEQYF. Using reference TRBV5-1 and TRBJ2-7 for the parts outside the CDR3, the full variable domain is KAGVTQTPRYLIKTRGQQVTLSCSPISGHRSVSWYQQTPGQGLQFLFEYFSETQRNKGNFPGRFSGRQFSNSRSEMNVSTLELGDSALYLCASSLWAGKGYEQYFGPGTRLTVT.

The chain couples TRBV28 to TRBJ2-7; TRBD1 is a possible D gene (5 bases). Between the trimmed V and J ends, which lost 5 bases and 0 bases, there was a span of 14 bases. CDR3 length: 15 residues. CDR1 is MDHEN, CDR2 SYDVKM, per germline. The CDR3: CASSPGGAHSYEQYF. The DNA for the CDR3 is TGTGCCAGCAGTCCCGGTGGGGCCCACTCCTACGAGCAGTACTTC.

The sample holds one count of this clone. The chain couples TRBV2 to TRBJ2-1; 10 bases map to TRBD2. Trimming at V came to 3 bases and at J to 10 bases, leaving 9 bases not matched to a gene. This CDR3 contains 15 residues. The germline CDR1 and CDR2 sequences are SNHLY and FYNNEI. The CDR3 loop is CASSDLSGGSSEQFF. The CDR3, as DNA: TGTGCCAGCAGTGATCTTAGCGGGGGGTCGTCCGAGCAGTTCTTC.

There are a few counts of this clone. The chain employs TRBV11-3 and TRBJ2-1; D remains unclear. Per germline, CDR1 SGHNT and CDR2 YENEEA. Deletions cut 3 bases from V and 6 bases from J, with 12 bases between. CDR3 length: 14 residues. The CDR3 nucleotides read TGTGCCAGCAGCTTGGGCCCCGGACCCAATGAGCAGTTCTTC. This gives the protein CASSLGPGPNEQFF.

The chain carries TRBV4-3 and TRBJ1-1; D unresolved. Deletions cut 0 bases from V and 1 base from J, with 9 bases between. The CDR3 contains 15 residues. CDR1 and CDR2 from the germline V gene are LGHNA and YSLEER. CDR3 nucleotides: TGCGCCAGCAGCCAAGACACAGCCCAGAACACTGAAGCTTTCTTT. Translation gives CASSQDTAQNTEAFF.

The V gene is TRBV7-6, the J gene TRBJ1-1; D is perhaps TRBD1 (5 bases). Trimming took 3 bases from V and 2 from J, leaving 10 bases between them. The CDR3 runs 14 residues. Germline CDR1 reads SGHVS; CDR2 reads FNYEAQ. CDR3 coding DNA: TGTGCCAGCAGCTTTGGCGGGACTAACACTGAAGCTTTCTTT. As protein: CASSFGGTNTEAFF.

This chain's CDR3 is CASSLASNYGEQYF. The CDR3 DNA is TGTGCCAGCAGCTTAGCGTCCAATTACGGCGAGCAGTACTTC. The chain joins TRBV7-2 to TRBJ2-7; D gene unclear. With 0 bases removed from V and 6 bases from J, the gap between germline ends came to 12 bases. CDR1 and CDR2 (germline): SGHTA, FQGNSA. The CDR3 is 14 residues long.

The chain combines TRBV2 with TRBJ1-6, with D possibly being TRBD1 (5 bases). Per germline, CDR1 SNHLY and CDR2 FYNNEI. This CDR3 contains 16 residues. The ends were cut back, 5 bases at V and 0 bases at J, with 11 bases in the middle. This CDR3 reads CASSPGPSSYNSPLHF. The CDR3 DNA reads TGTGCCAGCAGTCCGGGACCGAGCTCCTATAATTCACCCCTCCACTTT.

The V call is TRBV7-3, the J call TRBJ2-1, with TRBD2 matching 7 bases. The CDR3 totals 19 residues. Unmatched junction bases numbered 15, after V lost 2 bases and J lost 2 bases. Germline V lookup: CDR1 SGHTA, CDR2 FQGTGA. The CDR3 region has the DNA TGTGCCAGCAGCTTATTGTTCTCCTCCCGGGGGGAAACCTACAATGAGCAGTTCTTC. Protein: CASSLLFSSRGETYNEQFF.

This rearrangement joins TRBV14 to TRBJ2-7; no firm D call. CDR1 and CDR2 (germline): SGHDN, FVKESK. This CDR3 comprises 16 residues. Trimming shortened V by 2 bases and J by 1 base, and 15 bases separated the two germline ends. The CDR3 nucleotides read TGTGCCAGCAGCCAAAAGGGCCTACGTGAATCCTACGAGCAGTACTTC. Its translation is CASSQKGLRESYEQYF.

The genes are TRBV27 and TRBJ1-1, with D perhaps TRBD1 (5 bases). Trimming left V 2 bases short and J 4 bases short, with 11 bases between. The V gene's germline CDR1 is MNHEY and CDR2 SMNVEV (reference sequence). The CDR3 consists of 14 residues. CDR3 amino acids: CASSLGSGRTEAFF. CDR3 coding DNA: TGTGCCAGCAGTTTAGGGTCAGGGCGCACTGAAGCTTTCTTT.

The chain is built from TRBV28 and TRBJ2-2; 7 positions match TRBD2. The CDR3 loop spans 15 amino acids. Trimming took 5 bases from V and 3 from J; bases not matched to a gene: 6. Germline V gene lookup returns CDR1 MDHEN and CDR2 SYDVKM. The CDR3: CASSRGDRDTGELFF. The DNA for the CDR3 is TGTGCCAGCAGTCGGGGGGACCGAGACACCGGGGAGCTGTTTTTT. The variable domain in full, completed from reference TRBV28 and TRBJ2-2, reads DVKVTQSSRYLVKRTGEKVFLECVQDMDHENMFWYRQDPGLGLRLIYFSYDVKMKEKGDIPEGYSVSREKKERFSLILESASTNQTSMYLCASSRGDRDTGELFFGEGSRLTVL.

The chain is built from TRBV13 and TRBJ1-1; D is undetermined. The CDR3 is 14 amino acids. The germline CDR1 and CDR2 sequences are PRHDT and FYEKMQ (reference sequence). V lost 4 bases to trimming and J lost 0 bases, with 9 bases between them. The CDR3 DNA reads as TGTGCCAGCAGCTACGGAGGCATGAACACTGAAGCTTTCTTT. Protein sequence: CASSYGGMNTEAFF.

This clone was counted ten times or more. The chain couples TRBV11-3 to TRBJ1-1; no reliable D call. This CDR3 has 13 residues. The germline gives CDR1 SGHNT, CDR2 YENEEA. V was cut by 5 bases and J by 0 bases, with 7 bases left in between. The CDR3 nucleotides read TGTGCCAGCAGCCTTACAGTGAACACTGAAGCTTTCTTT. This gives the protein CASSLTVNTEAFF.

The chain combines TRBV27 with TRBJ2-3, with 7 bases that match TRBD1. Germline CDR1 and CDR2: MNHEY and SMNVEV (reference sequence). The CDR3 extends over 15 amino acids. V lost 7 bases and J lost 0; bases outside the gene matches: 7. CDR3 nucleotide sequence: TGTGCCAGCACCTCGACAGGGCCGAGCACAGATACGCAGTATTTT. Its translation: CASTSTGPSTDTQYF.

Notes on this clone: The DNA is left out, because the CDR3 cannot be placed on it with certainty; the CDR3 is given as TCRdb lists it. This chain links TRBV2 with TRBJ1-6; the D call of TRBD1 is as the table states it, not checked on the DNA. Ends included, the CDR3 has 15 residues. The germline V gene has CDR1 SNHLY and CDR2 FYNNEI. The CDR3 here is CASSTSTGGLSPLHF.

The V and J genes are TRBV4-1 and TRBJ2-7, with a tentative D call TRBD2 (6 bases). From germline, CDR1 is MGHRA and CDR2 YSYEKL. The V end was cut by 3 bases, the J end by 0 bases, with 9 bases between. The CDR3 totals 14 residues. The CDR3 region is CASSQETSSYEQYF. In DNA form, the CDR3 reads TGCGCCAGCAGCCAGGAGACTAGCTCCTACGAGCAGTACTTC.

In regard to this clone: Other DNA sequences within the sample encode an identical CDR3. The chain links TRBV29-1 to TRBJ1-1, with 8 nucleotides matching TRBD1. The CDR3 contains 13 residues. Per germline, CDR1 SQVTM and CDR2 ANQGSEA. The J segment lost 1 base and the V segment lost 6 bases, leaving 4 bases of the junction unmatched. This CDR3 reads CSVRTGKNTEAFF. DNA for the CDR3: TGCAGCGTCAGGACAGGGAAGAACACTGAAGCTTTCTTT.

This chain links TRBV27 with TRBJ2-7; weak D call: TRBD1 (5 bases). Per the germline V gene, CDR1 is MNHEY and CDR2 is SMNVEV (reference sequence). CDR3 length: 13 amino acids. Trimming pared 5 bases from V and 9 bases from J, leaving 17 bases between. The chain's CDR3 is CASSQGRIDGQYF. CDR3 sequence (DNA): TGTGCCAGCAGTCAGGGAAGGATCGACGGGCAGTACTTC.

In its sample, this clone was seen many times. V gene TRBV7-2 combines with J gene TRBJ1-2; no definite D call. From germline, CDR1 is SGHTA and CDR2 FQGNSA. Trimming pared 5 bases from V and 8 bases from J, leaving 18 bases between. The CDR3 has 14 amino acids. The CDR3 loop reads CASSPASRTLGYTF. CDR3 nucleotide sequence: TGTGCCAGCAGCCCAGCCTCGAGGACGCTGGGCTACACCTTC.

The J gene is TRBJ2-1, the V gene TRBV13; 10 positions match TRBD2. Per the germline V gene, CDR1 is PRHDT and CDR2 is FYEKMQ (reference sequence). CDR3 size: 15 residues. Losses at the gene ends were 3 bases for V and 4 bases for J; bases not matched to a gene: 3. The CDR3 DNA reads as TGTGCCAGCAGCTTGCCAGCGGGGGGGTACAATGAGCAGTTCTTC. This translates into CASSLPAGGYNEQFF.

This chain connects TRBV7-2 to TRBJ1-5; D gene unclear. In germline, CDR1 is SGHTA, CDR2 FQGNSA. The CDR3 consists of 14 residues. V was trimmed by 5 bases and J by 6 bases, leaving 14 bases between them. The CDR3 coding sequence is TGTGCCAGCAGCCGTTCCCGGGCAGGTCAGCCCCAGCATTTT. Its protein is CASSRSRAGQPQHF. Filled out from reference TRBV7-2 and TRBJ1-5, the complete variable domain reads GAGVSQSPSNKVTEKGKDVELRCDPISGHTALYWYRQSLGQGLEFLIYFQGNSAPDKSGLPSDRFSAERTGGSVSTLTIQRTQQEDSAVYLCASSRSRAGQPQHFGDGTRLSIL.

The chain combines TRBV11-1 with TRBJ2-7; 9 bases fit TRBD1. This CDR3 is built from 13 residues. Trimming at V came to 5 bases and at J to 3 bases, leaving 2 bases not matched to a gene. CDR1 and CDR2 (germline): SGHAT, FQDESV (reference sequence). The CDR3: CASSRQGGYEQYF. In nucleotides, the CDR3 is TGTGCCAGCAGCCGACAGGGGGGCTACGAGCAGTACTTC.

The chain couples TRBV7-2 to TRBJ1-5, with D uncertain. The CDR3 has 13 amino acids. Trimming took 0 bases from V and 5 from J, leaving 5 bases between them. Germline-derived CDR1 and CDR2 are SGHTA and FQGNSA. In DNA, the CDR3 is TGTGCCAGCAGCTTAGCGCAGGATCAGCCCCAGCATTTT. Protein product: CASSLAQDQPQHF.

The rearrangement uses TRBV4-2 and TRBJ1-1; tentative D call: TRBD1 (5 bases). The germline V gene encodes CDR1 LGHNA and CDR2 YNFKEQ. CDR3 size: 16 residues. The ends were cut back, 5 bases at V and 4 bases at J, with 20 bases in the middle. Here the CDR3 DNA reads TGTGCCAGCAGCACTCGCCGGGACGGACCGTCCACTGAAGCTTTCTTT. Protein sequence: CASSTRRDGPSTEAFF.